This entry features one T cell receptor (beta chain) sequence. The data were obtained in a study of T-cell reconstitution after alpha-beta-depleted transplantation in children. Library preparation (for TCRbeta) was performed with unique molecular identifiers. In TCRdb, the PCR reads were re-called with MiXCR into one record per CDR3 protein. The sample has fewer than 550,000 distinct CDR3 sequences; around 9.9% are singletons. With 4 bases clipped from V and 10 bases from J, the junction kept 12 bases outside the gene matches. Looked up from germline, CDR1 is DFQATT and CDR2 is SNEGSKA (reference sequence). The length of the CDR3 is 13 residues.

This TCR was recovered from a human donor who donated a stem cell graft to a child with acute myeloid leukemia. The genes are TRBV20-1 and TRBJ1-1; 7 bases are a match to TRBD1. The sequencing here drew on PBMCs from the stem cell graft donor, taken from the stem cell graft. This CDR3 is CSAIPGTARGAFF. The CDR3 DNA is TGCAGTGCTATCCCGGGGACAGCAAGAGGAGCTTTCTTT.